This T cell receptor beta chain stems from a study of T-cell reconstitution after alpha-beta-depleted transplantation in children. This clonotype was seen more than once but under ten times. Molecular barcoding with unique molecular identifiers was used for the TCRbeta library. MiXCR, applied by TCRdb to the PCR reads, yields one record per CDR3 protein. Here the sample spans around 600,000 distinct CDR3 sequences, more than 9% being singletons. The origin of this receptor is a human donor who donated a stem cell graft to a child with acute myeloid leukemia. Material: PBMCs from the stem cell graft donor, obtained from the stem cell graft.

DNA of the CDR3: TGCGCCAGCAGCCTGGGCGGACTAGCGGCCTACGAGCAGTACTTC. It yields the protein CASSLGGLAAYEQYF. This chain links TRBV5-1 with TRBJ2-7; 10 bases are a match to TRBD2. This CDR3 is built from 15 residues. CDR1 and CDR2 from the germline V gene are SGHRS and YFSETQ. J lost 2 bases, V lost 4 bases, and 6 bases had no gene match.